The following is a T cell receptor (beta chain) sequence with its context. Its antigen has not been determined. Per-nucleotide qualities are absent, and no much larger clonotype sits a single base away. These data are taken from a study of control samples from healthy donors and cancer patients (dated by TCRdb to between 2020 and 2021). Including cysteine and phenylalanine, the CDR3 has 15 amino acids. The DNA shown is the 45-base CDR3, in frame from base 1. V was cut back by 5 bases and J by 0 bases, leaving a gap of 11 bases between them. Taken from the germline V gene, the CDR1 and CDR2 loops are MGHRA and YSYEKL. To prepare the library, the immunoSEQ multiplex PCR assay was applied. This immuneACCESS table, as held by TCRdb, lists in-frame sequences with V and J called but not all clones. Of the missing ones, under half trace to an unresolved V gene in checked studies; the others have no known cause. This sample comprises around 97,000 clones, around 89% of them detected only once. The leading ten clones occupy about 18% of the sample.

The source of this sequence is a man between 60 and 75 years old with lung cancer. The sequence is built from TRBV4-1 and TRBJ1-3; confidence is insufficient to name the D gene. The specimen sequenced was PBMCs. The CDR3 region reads CASSFGRFSGNTIYF. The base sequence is TGCGCCAGCAGCTTCGGGCGATTCTCTGGAAACACCATATATTTT.